This TCR beta chain was sequenced for a study of T-cell reconstitution after alpha-beta-depleted transplantation in children. Study-wide results and limits: Expanded graft clones numbering several hundred reportedly gave rise to alpha-beta T cells about two months after transplant.

In its sample, this clonotype was seen many times. Antigen: not known. Unique molecular identifiers were built into the TCRbeta library. TCRdb re-analysed the PCR reads in MiXCR, keeping a single row per CDR3 protein. The repertoire has around 190,000 distinct CDR3 sequences, roughly 7.1% of them found once; the top ten carry approximately 5.7%. CDR1 is MDHEN and CDR2 is SYDVKM in the germline V gene. The CDR3 is 13 amino acids. J was trimmed by 4 bases and V by 10 bases; bases with no gene match: 10. The chain combines TRBV28 with TRBJ2-7, with 7 bases lining up with TRBD1. The material sequenced was PBMCs, taken before TCRalphabeta/CD19-depleted stem cell transplant. The origin of this receptor is a boy aged 2 to 10 with acute lymphoblastic leukemia, due to receive a stem cell transplant. The CDR3 loop reads CATRGQQGYEQYF. The CDR3 DNA is TGTGCCACCAGGGGTCAACAGGGGTACGAGCAGTACTTC. Looking up the rest from reference TRBV28 and TRBJ2-7 gives the full variable domain: DVKVTQSSRYLVKRTGEKVFLECVQDMDHENMFWYRQDPGLGLRLIYFSYDVKMKEKGDIPEGYSVSREKKERFSLILESASTNQTSMYLCATRGQQGYEQYFGPGTRLTVT.